These 11 T cell receptor beta chains originate from one sample sequenced in a study of cytomegalovirus exposure and HLA in healthy donors. PCR amplification relied on 60 Vbeta primers (plus 13 Jbeta primers). TCRdb's copy holds only in-frame clones and misses some; the assay was immunoSEQ multiplex PCR. The sample data list over 40,000 clones. Sequencing was done on a sample of PBMCs. The receptors here all came from a woman in her thirties or forties in good health and CMV-seronegative.

The chain uses TRBV20-1 and TRBJ2-7; TRBD2 matches 8 bases. The germline gives CDR1 DFQATT, CDR2 SNEGSKA (reference sequence). The CDR3 is 11 amino acids. The J segment lost 9 bases and the V segment lost 6 bases, leaving 7 bases of the junction unmatched. CDR3 nucleotide sequence: TGCAGTGCCGGGGGGGGTTTTGGGCAGTACTTC. This codes for CSAGGGFGQYF.

The chain recombines TRBV4-2 with TRBJ2-1; 10 bases map to TRBD2. CDR3 size: 16 residues. V was pared by 0 bases and J by 5 bases, with 4 bases of the junction left unmatched. Germline V gene lookup returns CDR1 LGHNA and CDR2 YNFKEQ. This CDR3 reads CASSQEGTSADNEQFF. As DNA, the CDR3 is TGTGCCAGCAGCCAAGAGGGGACTAGCGCCGACAATGAGCAGTTCTTC.

The chain has TRBV4-3 and TRBJ1-1; the D is unclear. Per germline, CDR1 LGHNA and CDR2 YSLEER. This CDR3 contains 14 residues. With 0 bases removed from V and 5 bases from J, the gap between germline ends came to 10 bases. CDR3 nucleotide sequence: TGCGCCAGCAGCCAAGAAAGCAGACTTACTGAAGCTTTCTTT. Translating gives CASSQESRLTEAFF.

The chain employs TRBV28 and TRBJ2-7, with a possible D match to TRBD1 (6 bases). This CDR3 has 11 amino acids. Germline V gives CDR1 MDHEN, CDR2 SYDVKM. V was clipped by 3 bases and J by 7 bases, with 7 bases between them. The DNA for the CDR3 is TGTGCCAGCAGTTTTAGGGGGGAGCAGTACTTC. This codes for CASSFRGEQYF.

J is TRBJ1-2 and V is TRBV2, with D unclear. CDR1 and CDR2 from the germline V gene are SNHLY and FYNNEI. The length of the CDR3 is 13 residues. V was shortened by 9 bases and J by 4 bases, with 15 bases between the two germline ends. This chain's CDR3 is CASRVIPLYGYTF. CDR3 coding DNA: TGTGCCAGTAGAGTCATTCCCCTCTATGGCTACACCTTC.

The rearrangement joins TRBV30 to TRBJ2-5; the D gene is possibly TRBD2 (5 bases). Between the trimmed V and J ends, which lost 2 bases and 4 bases, there was a span of 17 bases. This CDR3 comprises 15 residues. Germline-derived CDR1 and CDR2 are GTSNPN and SVGIG (reference sequence). CDR3 amino acids: CAWSLDSAGRETQYF. The CDR3 DNA is TGTGCCTGGAGTCTAGATAGCGCAGGACGAGAGACCCAGTACTTC.

The chain links TRBV5-5 to TRBJ1-3; D is uncertain. V was cut by 4 bases and J by 4 bases, with 12 bases left in between. The CDR3 runs to 14 residues. Per germline, CDR1 SGHKS and CDR2 YYEKEE (reference sequence). CDR3 coding DNA: TGTGCCAGCAGCATCCGACACGACGGAAACACCATATATTTT. This encodes CASSIRHDGNTIYF.

V is TRBV5-1 and J is TRBJ1-3; 10 bases line up with TRBD1. J lost 0 bases, V lost 3 bases, and 6 bases had no gene match. CDR3 length: 17 residues. The germline gives CDR1 SGHRS, CDR2 YFSETQ. CDR3 loop: CASSWRRQGASGNTIYF. CDR3 in DNA: TGCGCCAGCAGCTGGAGGAGACAGGGGGCCTCTGGAAACACCATATATTTT.

The rearrangement uses TRBV9 and TRBJ2-7; D is perhaps TRBD1 (6 bases). V was trimmed by 4 bases and J by 7 bases, leaving 9 bases between them. Germline lookup yields CDR1 SGDLS and CDR2 YYNGEE. CDR3 length: 11 residues. CDR3 in DNA: TGTGCCAGCAGCTCAGACAGGGAGCAGTACTTC. Protein: CASSSDREQYF.

The gene calls are TRBV27 and TRBJ1-2; tentative D call: TRBD1 (5 bases). The CDR3 runs to 15 residues. Trimming cost V 4 bases and J 8 bases, with 20 bases left between them. Per the germline V gene, CDR1 is MNHEY and CDR2 is SMNVEV (reference sequence). For the CDR3, the DNA is TGTGCCAGCAGTTCAGGGACTGCCGGGGAGAAGGGCTACACCTTC. Its translation: CASSSGTAGEKGYTF.

Worth noting for this clone: Additional DNA sequences in this sample encode the identical CDR3. The chain couples TRBV25-1 to TRBJ1-1; D gene uncertain. The germline V gene has CDR1 MGHDK and CDR2 SYGVNS. The CDR3 runs 14 residues. V lost 3 bases and J 3 bases, leaving 11 bases between the germline ends. CDR3 bases: TGTGCCAGCAGTGAGGAGGGATCATACACTGAAGCTTTCTTT. Translation: CASSEEGSYTEAFF.